This T cell receptor beta chain was captured in a study of cytomegalovirus exposure and HLA in healthy donors. At the level of the study: The approximately 120 validation repertoires were produced on the same platform as the 670 or so repertoires of the first cohort. This was reported in a later analysis.

Generated by immunoSEQ multiplex PCR, the TCRdb table keeps only in-frame clones and is missing some. The data show some 250,000 clones, 90% seen once. V dropped 6 bases and J dropped 3 bases, with 15 bases sitting between them. Germline lookup yields CDR1 LNHDA and CDR2 SQIVND (reference sequence). This CDR3 has 15 amino acids. Study outcomes and limitations: Most observed TCR sequences were rare, whereas some public TCRs were detected in many donors. As confirmed in vitro, a few CMV-associated chains were specific for CMV antigens. In the 120 or so validation repertoires, approximately 94% of cluster scores exceeded 0, per a later analysis.

Note on this clone: No antigen is known for it.

The receptor was isolated from a woman aged 18-29 years in good health and CMV-seronegative. Specimen: PBMCs. The genes are TRBV19 and TRBJ1-5; D is ambiguous. The CDR3 DNA follows: TGTGCCAGTAGCCCACGCGAGGAGGCCAATCAGCCCCAGCATTTT. This encodes CASSPREEANQPQHF.